Sequencing of this T cell receptor beta chain was carried out in a study of shared clonotypes between healthy human individuals. Study-wide context: Plates per donor: three CD4 naive, three CD4 memory, two CD8 naive, one CD8 memory.

CD4+ cells were split into CD45RA+ naive and CD45RA-negative memory subsets. Under the authors' procedure: Filtering differed, since immunoSEQ gave only junction sequences and no quality scores. The data were produced by immunoSEQ multiplex PCR, yet TCRdb's version contains in-frame clones alone and is incomplete. V and J calls and clone size are copied from that table; D and trimming were computed from the DNA. The sample holds approximately 740,000 clones, roughly 70% seen once. This CDR3 spans 17 amino acids. Trimming took 0 bases from V and 4 from J, leaving 16 bases between them. Germline CDR1 and CDR2: SGHVS and FQNEAQ.

This clonotype was obtained from a woman in her twenties or thirties in good health. The chain combines TRBV7-8 with TRBJ2-1; weak D call: TRBD2 (6 bases). The sample taken for sequencing was memory CD4+ T cells sorted from blood. As for subset: CD45RA-negative fraction. Here the CDR3 reads CASSLASDSGQYNEQFF. CDR3 sequence (DNA): TGTGCCAGCAGCTTAGCGTCGGATAGCGGCCAATACAATGAGCAGTTCTTC.